The 14 T cell receptor beta chains listed next were all sequenced from one sample in a study of identical twins. TCRdb reprocessed the 5' RACE reads with MiXCR, giving one entry per CDR3 protein. The table lists more than 600,000 distinct CDR3 sequences, about 18% of them singletons. In addition, the sample was reused for a study of T cells expressing NK-cell markers.

The source material was PBMCs. The receptor source for this set is a woman between 18 and 29 years old in good health.

In its sample, this clonotype was seen a few times. The V call is TRBV5-1, the J call TRBJ2-7, with D unclear. In germline, CDR1 is SGHRS, CDR2 YFSETQ. Trimming removed 6 bases from V and 5 bases from J, with 12 bases in between. This CDR3 is built from 12 residues. For the CDR3, the DNA is TGCGCCAGCAAGGCTCTCGGAAACGAGCAGTACTTC. It is translated as CASKALGNEQYF. Full variable domain (rest looked up from reference TRBV5-1 and TRBJ2-7): KAGVTQTPRYLIKTRGQQVTLSCSPISGHRSVSWYQQTPGQGLQFLFEYFSETQRNKGNFPGRFSGRQFSNSRSEMNVSTLELGDSALYLCASKALGNEQYFGPGTRLTVT.

In this sample, this clonotype turned up many times. CDR3: CASSQERGGGTDTQYF. In DNA form, the CDR3 reads TGTGCCAGCAGCCAAGAACGGGGGGGCGGGACAGATACGCAGTATTTT. The chain is built from TRBV4-2 and TRBJ2-3; 8 bases align to TRBD2. The CDR3 consists of 16 residues. Unmatched junction bases numbered 5, after V lost 0 bases and J lost 3 bases. Germline V CDR1 and CDR2: LGHNA, YNFKEQ.

This clonotype occurred a few times. For the CDR3, the DNA is TGTGCCAGCAGGGCTACCGGCTACAAAAGCTCCTACGAGCAGTACTTC. Translating it yields CASRATGYKSSYEQYF. The rearrangement uses TRBV6-1 and TRBJ2-7; no clear D gene. Looked up from germline, CDR1 is MNHNS and CDR2 is SASEGT. The CDR3 is made up of 16 amino acids. V gave up 6 bases and J gave up 0 bases, with 18 bases separating them.

The chain combines TRBV6-5 with TRBJ2-7; D is perhaps TRBD1 (6 bases). CDR1 MNHEY and CDR2 SVGAGI come from the germline V gene. The V gene lost 2 bases and the J gene lost 3 bases, with 14 bases spanning the gap. The CDR3 contains 15 residues. The CDR3 loop is CASSYAGTIDYEQYF. CDR3 nucleotide sequence: TGTGCCAGCAGTTACGCAGGGACAATTGACTACGAGCAGTACTTC.

This chain links TRBV29-1 with TRBJ2-1, with 11 positions matching TRBD2. Trimming at V came to 6 bases and at J to 6 bases, leaving 7 bases not matched to a gene. This CDR3 is 14 amino acids long. The germline gives CDR1 SQVTM, CDR2 ANQGSEA. DNA for the CDR3: TGCAGCGTCCTTAGCGGGAGGGCCATCAATGAGCAGTTCTTC. Its protein product is CSVLSGRAINEQFF.

This clonotype showed up just a few times. The chain combines TRBV20-1 with TRBJ1-1; D unclear. The CDR3 runs to 13 residues. Germline V gene lookup returns CDR1 DFQATT and CDR2 SNEGSKA (reference sequence). V lost 6 bases, J lost 0 bases, and 11 bases lay in between. CDR3 nucleotides: TGCAGTGCCAAGAATCTCTTGAACACTGAAGCTTTCTTT. This encodes CSAKNLLNTEAFF.

This clonotype was seen once. This chain joins TRBV15 and TRBJ2-2; unclear D gene. V was pared by 8 bases and J by 0 bases, with 13 bases between. This CDR3 spans 15 amino acids. From germline, CDR1 is LNHNV and CDR2 YYDKDF (reference sequence). In DNA, the CDR3 is TGTGCCACCTCCCACCGGTTAGCGAACACCGGGGAGCTGTTTTTT. Its translation: CATSHRLANTGELFF.

This clonotype came up a few times. The rearrangement joins TRBV5-1 to TRBJ2-7; D is uncertain. The V and J ends lost 2 bases and 2 bases respectively, with 8 bases between them. This CDR3 has 13 amino acids. Germline V gives CDR1 SGHRS, CDR2 YFSETQ. CDR3 sequence (DNA): TGCGCCAGCAGCTTCAGTGAGACCTACGAGCAGTACTTC. This encodes CASSFSETYEQYF. Full variable domain (missing parts from reference TRBV5-1 and TRBJ2-7): KAGVTQTPRYLIKTRGQQVTLSCSPISGHRSVSWYQQTPGQGLQFLFEYFSETQRNKGNFPGRFSGRQFSNSRSEMNVSTLELGDSALYLCASSFSETYEQYFGPGTRLTVT.

This clonotype was counted between two and nine times. V and J are TRBV5-6 and TRBJ2-5, with D possibly being TRBD2 (5 bases). This CDR3 region has 13 residues. Germline V gene data show CDR1 as SGHDT and CDR2 as YYEEEE. Trimming removed 2 bases at V and 5 bases at J, with 10 bases between. The CDR3 protein is CASSFSSFETQYF. In DNA form, the CDR3 reads TGTGCCAGCAGCTTCTCTAGCTTTGAGACCCAGTACTTC.

The J gene is TRBJ2-1, the V gene TRBV5-1, with D unresolved. The CDR3 has 12 amino acids. Germline V gives CDR1 SGHRS, CDR2 YFSETQ. The V end was cut by 5 bases, the J end by 8 bases, with 11 bases between. In DNA form, the CDR3 reads TGCGCCAGCAGTCAAACAAGCGATGAGCAGTTCTTC. As protein: CASSQTSDEQFF.

The sample holds many counts of this clonotype. The genes are TRBV27 and TRBJ2-3; 10 nucleotides match TRBD2. The CDR3 runs 15 residues. V gave up 6 bases and J gave up 5 bases; unmatched junction bases: 8. CDR1 is MNHEY and CDR2 is SMNVEV in the germline V gene (reference sequence). The CDR3 DNA sequence: TGTGCCAGCAGCTTCCTAGCGGGGGCTCGAGATACGCAGTATTTT. Protein: CASSFLAGARDTQYF.

In the case of this clonotype: An end of the junction differs from the germline gene, which may be a read error. The chain employs TRBV13 and TRBJ2-2; 9 bases line up with TRBD2. The CDR3 is made up of 19 amino acids. Germline values: CDR1 PRHDT, CDR2 FYEKMQ (reference sequence). CDR3 in DNA: TGTGCCATCAGCTCTGTACTTGCGGGAGGGCCTTCCGACACCGGGGAGCTGTTTTTT. Its protein product is CAISSVLAGGPSDTGELFF.

This clonotype was found many times. This chain uses TRBV27 with TRBJ2-1; D ambiguous. The V end was cut by 5 bases, the J end by 9 bases, with 14 bases between. The length of the CDR3 is 13 residues. From germline, CDR1 is MNHEY and CDR2 SMNVEV (reference sequence). The CDR3 DNA sequence: TGTGCCAGCAGTCTAACAGTAGTGGGTGAGCAGTTCTTC. This sequence encodes CASSLTVVGEQFF.

In its sample, this clonotype was seen a few times. The J gene is TRBJ2-7, the V gene TRBV6-1; 7 nucleotides align to TRBD1. With V trimmed by 6 bases and J by 1 base, 6 bases remained unmatched. Germline V gene data show CDR1 as MNHNS and CDR2 as SASEGT. The CDR3 is made up of 14 amino acids. CDR3: CASRDRDQSYEQYF. CDR3 nucleotides: TGTGCCAGCAGAGACAGGGACCAGTCCTACGAGCAGTACTTC.